The 29 T cell receptor beta chains below all came from one sample that was sequenced in a study of T-cell memory formation after mild COVID-19. Each CDR3 protein is one row after TCRdb ran MiXCR on the 5' RACE reads. The sample lists 150,000 or so distinct CDR3 sequences; roughly 15% were seen once. Sequenced material: PBMCs or a T cell subset sorted from them (not recorded which). These TCRs come from an adult woman who had mild COVID-19 (a few samples of this study predate the infection). Cell type and time point are not known.

J is TRBJ1-1 and V is TRBV10-2; D unclear. V gave up 6 bases and J gave up 5 bases, with 13 bases separating them. Looked up from germline, CDR1 is WSHSY and CDR2 is SAAADI. CDR3 length: 13 amino acids. CDR3 sequence (DNA): TGCGCCAGCAGATCGGAGTGGTGGACTGAAGCTTTCTTT. Its protein product is CASRSEWWTEAFF.

This clonotype has more than one count but fewer than ten. The rearrangement uses TRBV5-1 and TRBJ2-7; 14 nucleotides align to TRBD2. This CDR3 has 16 amino acids. V was pared by 4 bases and J by 4 bases, with 7 bases of the junction left unmatched. Germline V gene sequence: CDR1 SGHRS, CDR2 YFSETQ. The CDR3 loop is CASSPGLAGVSYEQYF. DNA of the CDR3: TGCGCCAGCAGCCCGGGACTAGCGGGAGTTTCGTACGAGCAGTACTTC.

This clonotype appeared a few times. J is TRBJ2-1 and V is TRBV12-3 or TRBV12-4; no definite D call. Trimming shortened V by 9 bases and J by 5 bases, and 11 bases separated the two germline ends. This CDR3 is built from 12 residues. The CDR3 region is CASTLGHNEQFF. The CDR3, as DNA: TGTGCCAGTACGCTAGGCCACAATGAGCAGTTCTTC.

The chain employs TRBV7-9 and TRBJ2-7, with 15 positions matching TRBD2. CDR3 length equals 20 residues. The germline gives CDR1 SEHNR, CDR2 FQNEAQ (reference sequence). V dropped 3 bases and J dropped 0; count of bases not matched to a gene: 12. Written as DNA, the CDR3 is TGTGCCAGCAGCTTCGTTAGGGGACTAGCGGGGGGCAGGAACTCCTACGAGCAGTACTTC. This codes for CASSFVRGLAGGRNSYEQYF.

The chain has TRBV6-4 and TRBJ1-1, with unresolved D. The V end was cut by 0 bases, the J end by 4 bases, with 9 bases between. Germline V lookup: CDR1 MRHNA, CDR2 SNTAGT. This CDR3 is built from 14 residues. CDR3 sequence reads: CASSDSGPGTEAFF. In DNA, the CDR3 is TGTGCCAGCAGTGACTCAGGCCCAGGCACTGAAGCTTTCTTT.

The genes are TRBV12-3 or TRBV12-4 and TRBJ2-3; 7 nucleotides line up with TRBD2. V dropped 9 bases and J dropped 0; count of bases not matched to a gene: 0. This CDR3 region has 12 residues. The CDR3 spells CASSGSTDTQYF. The CDR3 DNA reads as TGTGCCAGTAGCGGGAGCACAGATACGCAGTATTTT.

Only a few counts were recorded for this clonotype. The rearrangement links TRBV29-1 to TRBJ2-1; 8 bases fit TRBD2. CDR3 length: 16 residues. The V and J ends lost 2 bases and 4 bases, in that order; junction bases with no gene match: 10. Germline values: CDR1 SQVTM, CDR2 ANQGSEA. CDR3 amino acids: CSVELPGRATYNEQFF. DNA for the CDR3: TGCAGCGTTGAACTCCCCGGGAGGGCCACATACAATGAGCAGTTCTTC.

This chain connects TRBV6-5 to TRBJ2-7; 7 bases map to TRBD1. From germline, CDR1 is MNHEY and CDR2 SVGAGI. The J segment lost 5 bases and the V segment lost 1 base, leaving 11 bases of the junction unmatched. CDR3 length: 16 amino acids. CDR3 DNA: TGTGCCAGCAGTTACTTCCCGACAGGGAGTATAAACGAGCAGTACTTC. It is translated as CASSYFPTGSINEQYF.

A note on this clonotype: Since a much larger clone is just one base distant, this may be a read error. The V gene is TRBV9, the J gene TRBJ1-5, with a weak D call TRBD1 (6 bases). V shed 0 bases and J shed 6 bases, with 10 bases lying between them. The germline gives CDR1 SGDLS, CDR2 YYNGEE. This CDR3 is 14 amino acids long. DNA for the CDR3: TGTGCCAGCAGCGTAGACAGGGCGGGTCAGCCCCAGCATTTT. This sequence encodes CASSVDRAGQPQHF.

V gene TRBV24-1 combines with J gene TRBJ2-1, with a tentative D call TRBD2 (6 bases). Germline lookup yields CDR1 KGHDR and CDR2 SFDVKD. V lost 7 bases, J lost 0 bases, and 9 bases lay in between. CDR3 length equals 14 residues. The CDR3 reads CATRSGFSYNEQFF. In DNA form, the CDR3 reads TGTGCCACCAGAAGCGGGTTCTCCTACAATGAGCAGTTCTTC.

This clonotype was counted only a few times. V and J are TRBV5-1 and TRBJ2-2, with a possible D match to TRBD1 (5 bases). This CDR3 comprises 13 residues. Germline CDR1 reads SGHRS; CDR2 reads YFSETQ. Between the trimmed V and J ends, which lost 9 bases and 8 bases, there was a span of 17 bases. This CDR3 reads CATYKGAPGELFF. In nucleotides, the CDR3 is TGCGCCACTTACAAAGGGGCACCGGGGGAGCTGTTTTTT.

J is TRBJ2-1 and V is TRBV7-6; 10 positions match TRBD2. Germline assignment: CDR1 SGHVS and CDR2 FNYEAQ. The V and J ends lost 1 base and 2 bases, in that order; junction bases with no gene match: 5. The CDR3 loop spans 17 amino acids. DNA for the CDR3: TGTGCCAGCAGCTTAGGAAGAAGCGGGAGGGCCTACAATGAGCAGTTCTTC. It codes for CASSLGRSGRAYNEQFF.

The chain combines TRBV20-1 with TRBJ2-1; D unresolved. Germline CDR1 and CDR2: DFQATT and SNEGSKA (reference sequence). Trimming took 0 bases from V and 2 from J, leaving 14 bases between them. The CDR3 has 16 amino acids. CDR3 amino acids: CSARDIRASPYNEQFF. The DNA of the CDR3 is TGCAGTGCTAGAGATATCCGGGCGTCCCCCTACAATGAGCAGTTCTTC.

The chain recombines TRBV6-6 with TRBJ1-1; TRBD1 matches at 8 bases. From germline, CDR1 is MNHNY and CDR2 SVGAGI (reference sequence). V was clipped by 5 bases and J by 11 bases; unmatched bases: 13. CDR3 size: 14 residues. CDR3 nucleotides: TGTGCCAGCAGTCCTCAGGGACAGGTGAAGAGGGCTTTCTTT. This gives the protein CASSPQGQVKRAFF.

The rearrangement links TRBV29-1 to TRBJ2-7, with TRBD2 matching 10 bases. CDR3 length: 15 residues. CDR1 SQVTM and CDR2 ANQGSEA come from the germline V gene. V shed 2 bases, J shed 2 bases, and the junction held 6 bases outside the gene matches. The CDR3 DNA reads TGCAGCGTTGAAACCGGGACTAGCGATCCCTACGAGCAGTACTTC. Its translation: CSVETGTSDPYEQYF.

This clonotype was counted only a few times. The chain couples TRBV6-4 to TRBJ1-2, with D hard to call. Trimming stripped 4 bases from V and 7 bases from J, with 7 bases between. Germline values: CDR1 MRHNA, CDR2 SNTAGT. The length of the CDR3 is 11 residues. The CDR3 here is CASSGAGGYTF. CDR3 DNA: TGTGCCAGCAGTGGGGCCGGTGGCTACACCTTC.

This clonotype was detected only a few times. The chain combines TRBV5-1 with TRBJ2-3; tentatively, D is TRBD2 (6 bases). Trimming cost V 4 bases and J 5 bases, with 14 bases left between them. The germline V gene has CDR1 SGHRS and CDR2 YFSETQ. This CDR3 is built from 14 residues. CDR3 DNA: TGCGCCAGCAGCCCGGGAGAGTACGTAGATACGCAGTATTTT. This encodes CASSPGEYVDTQYF.

The table lists this clonotype with a few counts. V is TRBV20-1 and J is TRBJ2-7, with a possible D match to TRBD1 (7 bases). CDR1 and CDR2 from the germline V gene are DFQATT and SNEGSKA (reference sequence). This CDR3 contains 15 residues. Trimming pared 2 bases from V and 2 bases from J, leaving 16 bases between. In DNA, the CDR3 is TGCAGTGCTAGACTCGACAGGGCGGGGACCTACGAGCAGTACTTC. The encoded protein is CSARLDRAGTYEQYF.

The chain recombines TRBV9 with TRBJ2-3; TRBD1 agrees at 8 bases. Germline V lookup: CDR1 SGDLS, CDR2 YYNGEE. V lost 2 bases, J lost 6 bases, and 11 bases stayed unmatched. CDR3 length: 16 amino acids. The CDR3 region has the DNA TGTGCCAGCAGCGTCGCCGCGACAGGGGTTGTGGATACGCAGTATTTT. It specifies CASSVAATGVVDTQYF.

This clonotype was counted many times. This chain connects TRBV12-3 or TRBV12-4 to TRBJ2-1; 9 nucleotides agree with TRBD2. The CDR3 totals 15 residues. The J segment lost 3 bases and the V segment lost 4 bases, leaving 4 bases of the junction unmatched. CDR3 sequence (DNA): TGTGCCAGCAGTTGGCTAGCGGGACTCTACAATGAGCAGTTCTTC. Its translation: CASSWLAGLYNEQFF.

This clonotype was observed many times. The CDR3: CASSSNYNPNTQYF. The DNA of the CDR3 is TGCGCCAGCAGCTCAAATTATAACCCCAATACGCAGTATTTT. The V gene is TRBV5-1, the J gene TRBJ2-3; D unresolved. CDR1 and CDR2 from the germline V gene are SGHRS and YFSETQ. V was pared by 3 bases and J by 7 bases, with 15 bases between. This CDR3 is built from 14 residues.

This clonotype was detected a few times. The chain carries TRBV30 and TRBJ1-6, with 8 nucleotides matching TRBD1. Unmatched junction bases numbered 4, after V lost 0 bases and J lost 3 bases. Germline V gene sequence: CDR1 GTSNPN, CDR2 SVGIG (reference sequence). The CDR3 is 16 residues long. The chain's CDR3 is CAWSVSDRGYNSPLHF. In DNA form, the CDR3 reads TGTGCCTGGAGTGTCTCTGACAGGGGCTATAATTCACCCCTCCACTTT.

This clonotype was counted a few times. V and J are TRBV5-1 and TRBJ2-1; D may be TRBD1 (6 bases). This CDR3 is built from 16 residues. From germline, CDR1 is SGHRS and CDR2 YFSETQ. The V and J ends lost 0 bases and 7 bases respectively, with 17 bases between them. CDR3 sequence (DNA): TGCGCCAGCAGCTTGGTCCAAGCGGTCAGGGGAAATGAGCAGTTCTTC. It codes for CASSLVQAVRGNEQFF. Supplemented by reference TRBV5-1 and TRBJ2-1, the full variable domain reads KAGVTQTPRYLIKTRGQQVTLSCSPISGHRSVSWYQQTPGQGLQFLFEYFSETQRNKGNFPGRFSGRQFSNSRSEMNVSTLELGDSALYLCASSLVQAVRGNEQFFGPGTRLTVL.

This clonotype has more than one count but fewer than ten. The J gene is TRBJ2-7, the V gene TRBV20-1; TRBD2 is a possible D gene (6 bases). Germline CDR1 and CDR2: DFQATT and SNEGSKA (reference sequence). V shed 0 bases and J shed 3 bases, with 12 bases lying between them. CDR3 size: 14 residues. The CDR3 DNA sequence: TGCAGTGCTAGAGACGGGAGCGGATACTACGAGCAGTACTTC. It is translated as CSARDGSGYYEQYF.

V is TRBV11-2 and J is TRBJ2-7, with TRBD2 as a possible D gene (6 bases). Germline assignment: CDR1 SGHAT and CDR2 FQNNGV. CDR3 size: 15 residues. Trimming removed 5 bases from V and 6 bases from J, with 20 bases in between. The CDR3 reads CASSPTTSFSSEQYF. The CDR3 region has the DNA TGTGCCAGCAGCCCGACCACTAGCTTTTCGAGCGAGCAGTACTTC.

The rearrangement uses TRBV12-3 or TRBV12-4 and TRBJ1-1; maybe TRBD1 (6 bases). This CDR3 is built from 11 residues. The V and J ends lost 1 base and 11 bases respectively, with 8 bases between them. The CDR3 DNA reads TGTGCCAGCAGTTTAGGTACAGGGGCTTTCTTT. Translation gives CASSLGTGAFF.

V gene TRBV9 combines with J gene TRBJ2-7, with TRBD2 matching 7 bases. CDR1 and CDR2 from the germline V gene are SGDLS and YYNGEE. The CDR3 extends over 16 amino acids. The junction had 11 bases not matched to a gene; V was cut back by 3 bases and J by 2 bases. The CDR3 DNA reads TGTGCCAGCAGCGGGGCTGTAGGAGCGGGGACCTACGAGCAGTACTTC. Translated, it gives CASSGAVGAGTYEQYF.

The table lists this clonotype with a few counts. The chain is built from TRBV5-6 and TRBJ1-6, with D unresolved. The ends were cut back, 2 bases at V and 10 bases at J, with 7 bases in the middle. CDR1 is SGHDT and CDR2 is YYEEEE in the germline V gene. The length of the CDR3 is 12 residues. CDR3 in amino acids: CASSLARSPLHF. As DNA, the CDR3 is TGTGCCAGCAGCTTAGCACGGTCACCCCTCCACTTT. Filled out from reference TRBV5-6 and TRBJ1-6, the complete variable domain reads DAGVTQSPTHLIKTRGQQVTLRCSPKSGHDTVSWYQQALGQGPQFIFQYYEEEERQRGNFPDRFSGHQFPNYSSELNVNALLLGDSALYLCASSLARSPLHFGNGTRLTVT.

This clonotype was counted only a few times. The chain recombines TRBV9 with TRBJ1-1, with D uncertain. Trimming took 0 bases from V and 5 from J, leaving 8 bases between them. Germline assignment: CDR1 SGDLS and CDR2 YYNGEE. This CDR3 has 13 residues. Here the CDR3 reads CASSVGVGTEAFF. As DNA, the CDR3 is TGTGCCAGCAGCGTAGGAGTTGGGACTGAAGCTTTCTTT. Full variable domain (outside the CDR3, taken from reference TRBV9 and TRBJ1-1): DSGVTQTPKHLITATGQRVTLRCSPRSGDLSVYWYQQSLDQGLQFLIQYYNGEERAKGNILERFSAQQFPDLHSELNLSSLELGDSALYFCASSVGVGTEAFFGQGTRLTVV.